Listed below are T cell receptor beta chains from one sample, sequenced in a study of T cell responses to AZD1222 COVID-19 vaccine. Profiled with immunoSEQ multiplex PCR; TCRdb holds only in-frame clones, not every one. This sample has nearly 110,000 clones, with approximately 92% found just once. Here the sequenced sample was peripheral blood, taken 28 days after the second AZD1222 dose. These receptors came from an adult who received the AZD1222 COVID-19 vaccine. Each CDR3 is given with its conserved first and last residue. A D gene is named only where the DNA matches it firmly. Size values are once, few and many counts, or a class for expanded clones, and some rows have none.

CDR3aa | CDR3nt | v_gene | d_gene | j_gene | abundance
CASSLGVGELFF | TGTGCCAGCAGTCTGGGGGTCGGGGAGCTGTTTTTT | TRBV6-4 | NA | TRBJ2-2 | NA
CASSIATMNTEAFF | TGTGCCAGTAGTATCGCTACGATGAACACTGAAGCTTTCTTT | TRBV19 | NA | TRBJ1-1 | NA
CASSLWQGIGGPMNTEAFF | TGTGCCAGCAGTTTATGGCAGGGAATTGGTGGGCCCATGAACACTGAAGCTTTCTTT | TRBV28 | NA | TRBJ1-1 | once
CASSLEPPDRQGGAFF | TGCGCCAGCAGCTTGGAGCCCCCTGACCGACAGGGGGGAGCTTTCTTT | TRBV5-1 | TRBD1 | TRBJ1-1 | NA
CASSYTGELFF | TGTGCCAGCAGCTACACCGGGGAGCTGTTTTTT | TRBV5-5 | NA | TRBJ2-2 | NA
CASSPLSYEQYF | TGTGCCAGCAGTCCCCTTTCCTACGAGCAGTACTTC | TRBV28 | NA | TRBJ2-7 | NA
CASNTIGNTIYF | TGTGCCAGCAACACGATTGGAAACACCATATATTTT | TRBV6-5 | NA | TRBJ1-3 | NA
CASSASGGAPTGELFF | TGTGCCAGCAGCGCTAGCGGGGGGGCCCCCACCGGGGAGCTGTTTTTT | TRBV2 | TRBD2 | TRBJ2-2 | NA
CASSLDRDNQPQHF | TGTGCCAGTAGTCTGGACAGAGACAATCAGCCCCAGCATTTT | TRBV19 | NA | TRBJ1-5 | NA
CASSPDSGPSYEQYF | TGTGCCAGCTCACCAGATTCCGGGCCCTCCTACGAGCAGTACTTC | TRBV18 | NA | TRBJ2-7 | NA
CASSHGGGDYGYTF | TGTGCCAGCAGTCACGGGGGGGGAGACTATGGCTACACCTTC | TRBV7-8 | NA | TRBJ1-2 | NA
CASSQDAYQPQHF | TGCGCCAGCAGCCAAGATGCGTATCAGCCCCAGCATTTT | TRBV4-1 | NA | TRBJ1-5 | once
CASSLAGGAESPLHF | TGTGCCAGCAGCTTAGCAGGGGGCGCGGAATCACCCCTCCACTTT | TRBV5-5 | TRBD1 | TRBJ1-6 | NA
CASSQDLPNSPLHF | TGTGCCAGCAGCCAAGATCTTCCCAATTCACCCCTCCACTTT | TRBV3-1/TRBV3-2 | NA | TRBJ1-6 | once
CASSLGVDAVAFF | TGTGCCAGCAGCTTAGGGGTCGACGCGGTGGCTTTCTTT | TRBV11-1 | NA | TRBJ1-1 | NA
CASSEEGLTYGYTF | TGTGCCAGCAGTGAGGAGGGGCTGACGTACGGCTACACCTTC | TRBV2 | NA | TRBJ1-2 | NA
CASSQGKQINYGYTF | TGTGCCAGCAGCCAAGGTAAACAGATAAACTATGGCTACACCTTC | TRBV4-2 | NA | TRBJ1-2 | NA
CASSPLLSAEAFF | TGTGCCAGCTCACCACTGTTGAGCGCTGAAGCTTTCTTT | TRBV18 | NA | TRBJ1-1 | NA
CASSNGQGIEKLFF | TGTGCCAGCAGCAACGGACAGGGAATTGAAAAACTGTTTTTT | TRBV5-4 | TRBD1 | TRBJ1-4 | NA
CSVTWDQGITDTQYF | TGCAGCGTGACATGGGACCAGGGAATCACAGATACGCAGTATTTT | TRBV29-1 | NA | TRBJ2-3 | NA
CASSQASVYEQYF | TGCGCCAGCAGCCAAGCATCGGTCTACGAGCAGTACTTC | TRBV4-1 | NA | TRBJ2-7 | NA
CASSIRRGRGNEQFF | TGTGCCAGTAGTATCCGCCGGGGCCGCGGTAATGAGCAGTTCTTC | TRBV19 | NA | TRBJ2-1 | NA
CASLSGTGRNVFF | TGTGCCAGCCTTAGCGGGACCGGCCGTAATGTGTTCTTC | TRBV27 | TRBD2 | TRBJ2-1 | NA
CASSYTYEQYF | TGTGCCAGCAGTTATACCTACGAGCAGTACTTC | TRBV6-2/TRBV6-3 | NA | TRBJ2-7 | NA
CASSTGRPSAGQFF | TGCGCCAGTTCGACAGGGCGACCCTCTGCCGGGCAGTTCTTC | TRBV10-1 | TRBD1 | TRBJ2-1 | NA
CASSQGAQPQHF | TGTGCCAGCAGTCAAGGGGCGCAGCCCCAGCATTTT | TRBV6-6 | NA | TRBJ1-5 | NA
CASSARNNNEQFF | TGTGCCAGCAGCGCAAGGAACAACAATGAGCAGTTCTTC | TRBV7-9 | NA | TRBJ2-1 | NA
CASSQLTEAFF | TGTGCCAGCAGCCAGCTCACTGAAGCTTTCTTT | TRBV3-1/TRBV3-2 | NA | TRBJ1-1 | NA
CASSQTGGASYNEQFF | TGTGCCAGCTCACAAACAGGGGGCGCCTCCTACAATGAGCAGTTCTTC | TRBV18 | TRBD1 | TRBJ2-1 | NA
CASSPRQGEYTEAFF | TGCGCCAGCAGCCCACGACAGGGGGAATATACTGAAGCTTTCTTT | TRBV5-1 | TRBD1 | TRBJ1-1 | NA
CASSLWDSITGELFF | TGCGCCAGCAGCTTGTGGGACAGCATCACCGGGGAGCTGTTTTTT | TRBV5-1 | TRBD1 | TRBJ2-2 | NA
CASSIPGGTGYNEQFF | TGTGCCAGTAGTATCCCAGGGGGCACCGGCTACAATGAGCAGTTCTTC | TRBV19 | TRBD1 | TRBJ2-1 | NA
CSTGQAQETQYF | TGCAGCACCGGACAGGCGCAAGAGACCCAGTACTTC | TRBV29-1 | TRBD1 | TRBJ2-5 | NA
CASSEGGTGLEKLFF | TGTGCCAGCAGTGAGGGGGGGACAGGGCTTGAAAAACTGTTTTTT | TRBV9 | TRBD1 | TRBJ1-4 | NA
CAWSRWSNQPQHF | TGTGCCTGGAGTAGGTGGAGCAATCAGCCCCAGCATTTT | TRBV30 | NA | TRBJ1-5 | medium-sized
CASSLKHSSYNSPLHF | TGTGCCAGCAGCCTCAAACACAGCTCCTATAATTCACCCCTCCACTTT | TRBV7-8 | NA | TRBJ1-6 | NA
CASSGGLLNEQFF | TGTGCCAGCAGTGGCGGTTTACTCAATGAGCAGTTCTTC | TRBV27 | NA | TRBJ2-1 | NA
CASSSRGDTIYF | TGTGCCAGCAGCTCCCGGGGCGACACCATATATTTT | TRBV6-2/TRBV6-3 | NA | TRBJ1-3 | NA
CASSSNYGYTF | TGTGCCAGCAGCTCAAACTATGGCTACACCTTC | TRBV7-2 | NA | TRBJ1-2 | NA
CASSLDNPGLAGKNTGELFF | TGTGCCAGCAGCTTGGATAACCCGGGACTAGCGGGGAAGAACACCGGGGAGCTGTTTTTT | TRBV5-5 | TRBD2 | TRBJ2-2 | NA
CASSLAVSYNSPLHF | TGTGCCAGCAGCTTAGCTGTCAGTTACAATTCACCCCTCCACTTT | TRBV7-6 | NA | TRBJ1-6 | NA
CASSPRTSGEETQYF | TGTGCCAGCAGTCCTAGGACTAGCGGGGAAGAGACCCAGTACTTC | TRBV27 | TRBD2 | TRBJ2-5 | NA
CASSLGQYMSTDTQYF | TGTGCCAGCAGCCTAGGACAGTACATGAGCACAGATACGCAGTATTTT | TRBV14 | NA | TRBJ2-3 | NA
CASSLDGGAKGQPQHF | TGCGCCAGCAGCTTGGATGGGGGGGCAAAGGGTCAGCCCCAGCATTTT | TRBV5-1 | NA | TRBJ1-5 | few
CASSDLADLETQYF | TGTGCCAGCAGCGACTTGGCCGATTTGGAGACCCAGTACTTC | TRBV5-4 | NA | TRBJ2-5 | NA
CASSPKTGPLSGNTIYF | TGTGCCAGCAGCCCTAAAACAGGGCCCCTCTCTGGAAACACCATATATTTT | TRBV4-2 | NA | TRBJ1-3 | NA
CASSSGISQYF | TGTGCCAGCAGCTCCGGGATCAGTCAGTACTTC | TRBV7-9 | NA | TRBJ2-5 | NA
CASSIGAGETYEQYF | TGTGCCAGTAGTATAGGGGCAGGGGAGACCTACGAGCAGTACTTC | TRBV19 | NA | TRBJ2-7 | NA
CASSLSMNTEAFF | TGTGCCAGCAGCCTCTCGATGAACACTGAAGCTTTCTTT | TRBV3-1/TRBV3-2 | NA | TRBJ1-1 | NA
CASTRGDRVQDIQYF | TGTGCCAGCACCAGGGGAGACAGGGTGCAAGACATTCAGTACTTC | TRBV9 | TRBD1 | TRBJ2-4 | NA
CASSFRTGGGNTEAFF | TGTGCCAGCAGTTTCCGGACAGGCGGTGGGAACACTGAAGCTTTCTTT | TRBV28 | TRBD1 | TRBJ1-1 | NA